The rows below give T cell receptor beta chains drawn from one sample of a study of control samples from healthy donors and cancer patients. Using immunoSEQ multiplex PCR, the repertoire was profiled, and TCRdb retains in-frame clones only, with some absent. The repertoire consists of over 200,000 clones, with approximately 80% occurring once and the leading ten covering 13%. The sequencing sample was made of PBMCs. Receptors originate from a woman in her sixties with lung cancer. Each CDR3 is given with its conserved first and last residue. A D gene is named only where the DNA matches it firmly. Size is omitted from some rows. Given values are once, few, many or a class for expanded clones.

J	D	V	size	DNA	CDR3
TRBJ2-1	NA	TRBV19	NA	TGTGCCAGTAGTAGAGCGGGTAACAATGAGCAGTTCTTC	CASSRAGNNEQFF
TRBJ2-1	TRBD1	TRBV27	once	TGTGCCAGCAGTTCGCGAGACAGGGTGTATTCGGTCTACAATGAGCAGTTCTTC	CASSSRDRVYSVYNEQFF
TRBJ1-6	NA	TRBV3-1/TRBV3-2	NA	TGTGCCAGCAGCCAAGAGGTCAAATCTTCACCCCTCCACTTT	CASSQEVKSSPLHF
TRBJ1-5	NA	TRBV2	NA	TGTGCCAGCCGGGTCGGATATCAGCCCCAGCATTTT	CASRVGYQPQHF
TRBJ1-2	NA	TRBV5-4	NA	TGTGCCAGCAGCTCCCGGTCACTGGGGCAGGGGATCTATGGCTACACCTTC	CASSSRSLGQGIYGYTF
TRBJ2-7	TRBD1	TRBV30	NA	TGTGCCTGGAGTGGACAGACAGGGGAAGGGCAGTACTTC	CAWSGQTGEGQYF
TRBJ2-1	TRBD2	TRBV2	NA	TGTGCCAGCAACCTCGGGACTAGCTTTAATCTCAATGAGCAGTTCTTC	CASNLGTSFNLNEQFF
TRBJ2-1	NA	TRBV14	NA	TGTGCCAGCAGCCAGATTAACAATGAGCAGTTCTTC	CASSQINNEQFF
TRBJ2-2	TRBD2	TRBV6-5	NA	TGTGCCAGCTTCCGGGGGGGGCGCACCGGGGGGCTGTTTTTT	CASFRGGRTGGLFF
TRBJ1-3	TRBD1	TRBV5-1	many	TGCGCCAGCAGCTTGGGACAGGGCGACGGAAACACCATATATTTT	CASSLGQGDGNTIYF
TRBJ2-7	NA	TRBV7-2	NA	TGTGCCAGCACCCCACAGGGAGGCTACGAGCAGTACTTC	CASTPQGGYEQYF
TRBJ1-5	NA	TRBV7-8	NA	TGTGCCAGCAGCTTGGAGAGGGTTCAGCCCCAGCATTTT	CASSLERVQPQHF
TRBJ2-1	TRBD2	TRBV4-1	NA	TGCGCCAGCAGCCGAAAGCGGGGGGCGTACAATGAGCAGTTCTTC	CASSRKRGAYNEQFF
TRBJ1-2	TRBD1	TRBV15	NA	TGTGCCACCAGCAGGGGGACAGGGGTCTATGGCTACACCTTC	CATSRGTGVYGYTF
TRBJ2-1	NA	TRBV11-1	NA	TGTGCCAGCAGCTTAGAGGTTGAGCAGTTCTTC	CASSLEVEQFF
TRBJ1-2	TRBD1	TRBV9	NA	TGTGCCAGCAGCGTAGGTGGGACAGGGACTGGCTACACCTTC	CASSVGGTGTGYTF
TRBJ1-2	NA	TRBV28	NA	TGTGCCAGCGACACAGGGAGTGGCTACACCTTC	CASDTGSGYTF
TRBJ2-1	NA	TRBV7-2	NA	TGTGCCAGCAGCTTAGGGTGGGCCTCATACAATGAGCAGTTCTTC	CASSLGWASYNEQFF
TRBJ1-5	NA	TRBV5-5	NA	TGTGCCAGCAGCTTGGAAACAGGGACGTGGCAGCCCCAGCATTTT	CASSLETGTWQPQHF
TRBJ1-2	NA	TRBV30	NA	TGTGCCTGGAACAGTCTCTATGGCTACACCTTC	CAWNSLYGYTF
TRBJ1-6	TRBD1	TRBV3-1/TRBV3-2	few	TGTGCCAGCAGGGGGACAGGGGGCGGAAAGCTGGTTTCACCCCTCCACTTT	CASRGTGGGKLVSPLHF
TRBJ2-5	NA	TRBV7-2	once	TGTGCCAGCAGCTTAAACAGTCAAGAGACCCAGTACTTC	CASSLNSQETQYF
TRBJ1-4	NA	TRBV9	NA	TGTGCCAGCAGCGTATCGGCAGGGGCGGCAACTAATGAAAAACTGTTTTTT	CASSVSAGAATNEKLFF
TRBJ1-2	NA	TRBV24-1	NA	TGTGCCACCAGTGATTCACGGACAGCCCCAGGGATCGTTGGGGGCTACACCTTC	CATSDSRTAPGIVGGYTF
TRBJ1-4	NA	TRBV7-9	few	TGTGCCAGCAGCTTAGGGGAAGAAAAACTGTTTTTT	CASSLGEEKLFF
TRBJ1-2	NA	TRBV5-6	NA	TGTGCCAGCAGCTTGAATGGTCTTCGAGATGGCTACACCTTC	CASSLNGLRDGYTF
TRBJ2-3	TRBD2	TRBV7-6	NA	TGTGCCAGCAGTCTGACTAGCGGGGGCACAGATACGCAGTATTTT	CASSLTSGGTDTQYF
TRBJ1-2	NA	TRBV5-4	NA	TGTGCCAGCAGCTTTGAGCAGGGACCTAACTATGGCTACACCTTC	CASSFEQGPNYGYTF
TRBJ2-2	NA	TRBV3-1/TRBV3-2	NA	TGTGCCAGCAGCCAAAGGGACACCGGGGAGCTGTTTTTT	CASSQRDTGELFF
TRBJ1-5	NA	TRBV19	few	TGTGCCAGTAGTATTGGGCCCCGGTTCCCTTTAGTTAATCAGCCCCAGCATTTT	CASSIGPRFPLVNQPQHF
TRBJ2-1	NA	TRBV18	NA	TGTGCCAGCTCACCCCAGGCGGCCCAGGGTGGAAATGAGCAGTTCTTC	CASSPQAAQGGNEQFF
TRBJ2-1	TRBD2	TRBV3-1/TRBV3-2	NA	TGTGCCAGCAGCCACTGGACTAGCGGGAGGGAGGGTGAGCAGTTCTTC	CASSHWTSGREGEQFF
TRBJ2-3	NA	TRBV7-7	NA	TGTGCTAGCAGCTTCACCAGGAGTTCTTACTCCCCTAGCACAGATACGCAGTATTTT	CASSFTRSSYSPSTDTQYF
TRBJ2-2	NA	TRBV2	NA	TGTGCCAGCAGTTTGGACTCCACCGGGGAGCTGTTTTTT	CASSLDSTGELFF
TRBJ1-2	NA	TRBV2	NA	TGTGCCAGCAGTGAAGACAGGCGCGCTAACTATGGCTACACCTTC	CASSEDRRANYGYTF
TRBJ1-3	NA	TRBV9	NA	TGTGCCAGCAGTGAGACAGGCTCTGGAAACACCATATATTTT	CASSETGSGNTIYF
TRBJ1-2	TRBD1	TRBV3-1/TRBV3-2	once	TGTGCCAGCAGCCAGAGACAGGGCTCCCATGGCTACACCTTC	CASSQRQGSHGYTF
TRBJ2-5	NA	TRBV29-1	NA	TGCAGCGTTGGTGGAGGGGGGTCTGAGACCCAGTACTTC	CSVGGGGSETQYF
TRBJ1-3	NA	TRBV5-1	NA	TGCGCCAGCAGCTTGACGGCCAACTCTGGAAACACCATATATTTT	CASSLTANSGNTIYF
TRBJ2-7	NA	TRBV5-8	NA	TGTGCCAGCATCTTTAACAGACCCTTTAGGGAGCAGTACTTC	CASIFNRPFREQYF
TRBJ2-5	TRBD2	TRBV3-1/TRBV3-2	few	TGTGCCAGCAGCCCGACTAGCGGCCAAGAGACCCAGTACTTC	CASSPTSGQETQYF
TRBJ2-1	TRBD2	TRBV5-1	few	TGCGCCAGCAGTATTAGCGGGGGGGCCGATTTAAATGAGCAGTTCTTC	CASSISGGADLNEQFF
TRBJ1-3	NA	TRBV28	NA	TGTGCCAGCAGTTTCGGTTCTGAGGCAAACTCTGGAAACACCATATATTTT	CASSFGSEANSGNTIYF
TRBJ2-4	NA	TRBV2	NA	TGTGCCAGTCAGGAGCTGGGGAACATTCAGTACTTC	CASQELGNIQYF
TRBJ1-4	NA	TRBV28	NA	TGTGCCAGCAGTTTACGACCAGGGAGGCGGGCTAATGAAAAACTGTTTTTT	CASSLRPGRRANEKLFF
TRBJ1-1	NA	TRBV30	NA	TGTGCCTGGACCAGGGGAGGTATGTCTGAAGCTTTCTTT	CAWTRGGMSEAFF
TRBJ2-1	NA	TRBV19	NA	TGTGCCAGTAGGGACAGTTCGACCTACAATGAGCAGTTCTTC	CASRDSSTYNEQFF
TRBJ2-7	TRBD2	TRBV10-2	NA	TGCGCCAGCAGTGAGTCTAGCGGGAACACCTACGAGCAGTACTTC	CASSESSGNTYEQYF
TRBJ1-5	NA	TRBV12-3/TRBV12-4	once	TGTGCCAGCAGTTTAAACCGAGATCAGCCCCAGCATTTT	CASSLNRDQPQHF
TRBJ2-7	NA	TRBV5-6	NA	TGTGCCAGCAGCTTGTCCAGGAGGCTGTACTTC	CASSLSRRLYF
TRBJ2-3	NA	TRBV27	NA	TGTGCCAGCAGTTTAATTTCGGGGGGCGCAGATACGCAGTATTTT	CASSLISGGADTQYF
TRBJ1-2	NA	TRBV5-1	NA	TGCGCCAGCAGCGGGGACGGTCAGGGTGGCTACACCTTC	CASSGDGQGGYTF
TRBJ1-2	NA	TRBV7-3	NA	TGTGCCAGCAGCCCCGGGCCAGACAACTATGGCTACACCTTC	CASSPGPDNYGYTF
TRBJ1-3	NA	TRBV5-4	NA	TGTGCCAGCAGCTTGGAAACCTCTCTCTCTGGAAACACCATATATTTT	CASSLETSLSGNTIYF
TRBJ2-2	NA	TRBV5-1	NA	TGCGCCAGCCTGAGTAGACCTGGGAACACCGGGGAGCTGTTTTTT	CASLSRPGNTGELFF
TRBJ2-1	NA	TRBV9	NA	TGTGCCAGCAGCGAGTCGGGGGGCCCCTACAATGAGCAGTTCTTC	CASSESGGPYNEQFF
TRBJ1-5	TRBD1	TRBV6-5	NA	TGTGCCAGTGAGGGACAGGCAGATCAGCCCCAGCATTTT	CASEGQADQPQHF
TRBJ2-7	TRBD2	TRBV19	NA	TGTGCCAGTAGTGTCGGGACGGGAGGGGCCTACGAGCAGTACTTC	CASSVGTGGAYEQYF
TRBJ2-7	TRBD1	TRBV7-3	NA	TGTGCCAGCAGCTTAGATGGGACAGGGTTTTACGAGCAGTACTTC	CASSLDGTGFYEQYF
TRBJ2-7	NA	TRBV5-1	NA	TGCGCCAGCAGCTTGGGTCAGGGTCGATCCTACGAGCAGTACTTC	CASSLGQGRSYEQYF